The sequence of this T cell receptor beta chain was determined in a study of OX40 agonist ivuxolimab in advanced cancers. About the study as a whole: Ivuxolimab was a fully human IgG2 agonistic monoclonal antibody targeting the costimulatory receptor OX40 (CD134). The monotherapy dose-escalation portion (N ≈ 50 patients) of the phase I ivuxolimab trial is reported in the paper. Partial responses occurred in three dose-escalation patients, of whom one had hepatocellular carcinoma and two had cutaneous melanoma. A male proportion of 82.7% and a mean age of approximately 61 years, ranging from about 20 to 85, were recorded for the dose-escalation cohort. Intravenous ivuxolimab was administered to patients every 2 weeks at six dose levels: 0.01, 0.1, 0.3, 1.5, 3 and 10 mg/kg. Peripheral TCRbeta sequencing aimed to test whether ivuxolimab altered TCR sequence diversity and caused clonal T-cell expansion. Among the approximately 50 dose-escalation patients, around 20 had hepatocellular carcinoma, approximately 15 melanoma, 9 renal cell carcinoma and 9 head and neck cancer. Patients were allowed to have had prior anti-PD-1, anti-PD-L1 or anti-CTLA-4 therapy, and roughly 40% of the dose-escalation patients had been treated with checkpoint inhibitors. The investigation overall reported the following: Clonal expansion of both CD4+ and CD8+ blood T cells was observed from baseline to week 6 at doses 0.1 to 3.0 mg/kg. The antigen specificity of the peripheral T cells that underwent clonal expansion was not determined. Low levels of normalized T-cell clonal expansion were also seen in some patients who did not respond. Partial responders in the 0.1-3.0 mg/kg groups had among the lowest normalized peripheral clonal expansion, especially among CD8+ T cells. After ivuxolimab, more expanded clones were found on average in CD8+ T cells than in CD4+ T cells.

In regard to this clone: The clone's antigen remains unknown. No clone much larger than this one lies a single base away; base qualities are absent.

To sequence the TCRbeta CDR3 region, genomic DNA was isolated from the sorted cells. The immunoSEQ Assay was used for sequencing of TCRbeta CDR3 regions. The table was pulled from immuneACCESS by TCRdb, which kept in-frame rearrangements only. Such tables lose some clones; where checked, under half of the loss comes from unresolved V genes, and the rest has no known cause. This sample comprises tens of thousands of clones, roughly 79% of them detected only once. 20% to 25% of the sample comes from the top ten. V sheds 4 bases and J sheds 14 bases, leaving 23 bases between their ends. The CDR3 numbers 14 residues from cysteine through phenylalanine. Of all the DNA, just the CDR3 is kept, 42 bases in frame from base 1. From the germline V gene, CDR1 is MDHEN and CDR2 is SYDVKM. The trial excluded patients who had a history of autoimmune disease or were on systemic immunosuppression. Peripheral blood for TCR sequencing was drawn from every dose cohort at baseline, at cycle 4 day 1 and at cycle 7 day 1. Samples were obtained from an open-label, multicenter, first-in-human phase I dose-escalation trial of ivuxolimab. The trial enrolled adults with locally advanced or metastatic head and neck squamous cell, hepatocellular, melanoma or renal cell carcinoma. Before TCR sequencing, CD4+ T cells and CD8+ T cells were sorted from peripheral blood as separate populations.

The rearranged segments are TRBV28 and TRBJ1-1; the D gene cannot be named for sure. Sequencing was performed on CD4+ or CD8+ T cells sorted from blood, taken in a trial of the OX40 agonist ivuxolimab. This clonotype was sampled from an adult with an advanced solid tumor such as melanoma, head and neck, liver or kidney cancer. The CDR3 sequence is CASSSHTAPRRSFF. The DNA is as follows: TGTGCCAGCAGTTCGCACACCGCTCCCAGGAGGTCGTTCTTT. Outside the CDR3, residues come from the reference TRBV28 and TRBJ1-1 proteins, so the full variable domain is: DVKVTQSSRYLVKRTGEKVFLECVQDMDHENMFWYRQDPGLGLRLIYFSYDVKMKEKGDIPEGYSVSREKKERFSLILESASTNQTSMYLCASSSHTAPRRSFFGQGTRLTVV.